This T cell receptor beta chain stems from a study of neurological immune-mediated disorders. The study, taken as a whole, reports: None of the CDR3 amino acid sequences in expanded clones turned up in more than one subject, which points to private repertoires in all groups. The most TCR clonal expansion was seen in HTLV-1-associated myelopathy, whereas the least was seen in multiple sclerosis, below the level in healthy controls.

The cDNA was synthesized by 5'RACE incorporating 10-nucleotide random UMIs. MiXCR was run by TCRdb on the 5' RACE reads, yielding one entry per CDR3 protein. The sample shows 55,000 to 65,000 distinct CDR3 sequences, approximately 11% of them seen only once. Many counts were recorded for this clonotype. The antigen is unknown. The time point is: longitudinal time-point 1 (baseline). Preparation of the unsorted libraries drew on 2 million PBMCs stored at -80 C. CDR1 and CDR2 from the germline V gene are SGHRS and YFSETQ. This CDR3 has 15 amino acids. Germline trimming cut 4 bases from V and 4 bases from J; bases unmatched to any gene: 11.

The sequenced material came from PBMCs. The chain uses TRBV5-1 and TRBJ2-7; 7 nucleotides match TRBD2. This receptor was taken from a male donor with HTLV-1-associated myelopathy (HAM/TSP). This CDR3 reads CASSRVRGGPYEQYF. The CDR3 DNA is TGCGCCAGCAGCCGCGTCCGCGGGGGACCGTACGAGCAGTACTTC.